This TCR beta chain stems from a study of a mutant IDH1 vaccine in newly diagnosed glioma. Looking at the study overall: V12 came at week 35, V13 at week 47. Findings and limits, study-wide: Alterations occurring in top peripheral T cell clonotypes seemed unrelated to pseudoprogression.

This CDR3 has 13 amino acids. The V gene's germline CDR1 is MNHEY and CDR2 SVGAGI. The V end was cut by 3 bases, the J end by 10 bases, with 13 bases between. Regarding this clone: Antigen: not known.

Time point meaning: week 35, safety follow-up. Vaccination used 300 ug of mutant IDH1 20-mer peptide per dose, with topical imiquimod. The repertoire was sequenced with immunoSEQ multiplex PCR; TCRdb's copy has only in-frame clones and lacks some. This table has 43,000 or so clones, almost 95% appearing once. This clonotype originated in a man aged 50 or older with glioma. V and J are TRBV6-5 and TRBJ2-1, with D possibly being TRBD1 (6 bases). The sample was PBMCs, taken from a glioma patient whose treatment included an IDH1 peptide vaccine. The CDR3 DNA reads as TGTGCCAGCAGTTATAAAGGGGGTGCGGAGCAGTTCTTC. It yields the protein CASSYKGGAEQFF.